Below are 26 T cell receptor beta chains sequenced from a single sample in a study of blood T cell repertoires in COVID-19. Produced via immunoSEQ multiplex PCR; TCRdb's table is partial and in-frame only. The data hold about 240,000 clones, with 84% observed a single time. The specimen sequenced was peripheral blood. All receptors come from a man aged 50-59 years with acute or convalescent COVID-19.

This clone occurred a few times. The V and J genes are TRBV11-1 and TRBJ1-2; tentatively, D is TRBD1 (6 bases). The germline CDR1 and CDR2 sequences are SGHAT and FQDESV (reference sequence). Trimming took 4 bases from V and 2 from J, leaving 17 bases between them. CDR3 size: 16 residues. This CDR3 reads CASSYEGERINYGYTF. In DNA, the CDR3 is TGTGCCAGCAGCTATGAGGGGGAACGGATCAACTATGGCTACACCTTC.

The chain uses TRBV11-3 and TRBJ2-1, with 10 bases fitting TRBD2. The germline gives CDR1 SGHNT, CDR2 YENEEA. Trimming at V came to 1 base and at J to 0 bases, leaving 9 bases not matched to a gene. The CDR3 consists of 19 residues. The CDR3 nucleotides read TGTGCCAGCAGCTTAGTAGCGGGAGGCGGTTTCGGCTCCTACAATGAGCAGTTCTTC. Its translation: CASSLVAGGGFGSYNEQFF.

The gene calls are TRBV19 and TRBJ2-2; TRBD2 agrees at 14 bases. CDR1 and CDR2 (germline): LNHDA, SQIVND (reference sequence). CDR3 length: 18 amino acids. The V gene end was trimmed by 7 bases and the J gene end by 8 bases; junction bases not matched to a gene: 15. The CDR3 is CASKSGTSGSWGRGELFF. The CDR3 DNA is TGTGCCAGTAAATCCGGGACTAGCGGGAGTTGGGGTCGGGGGGAGCTGTTTTTT.

CDR3 coding DNA: TGTGCCAGCAGTTTTTCCGACACCTGGGCTTCACCCCTCCACTTT. The encoded protein is CASSFSDTWASPLHF. The chain joins TRBV28 to TRBJ1-6; unclear D gene. Looked up from germline, CDR1 is MDHEN and CDR2 is SYDVKM. There are 15 residues in the CDR3. Trimming pared 3 bases from V and 9 bases from J, leaving 15 bases between. Together with reference TRBV28 and TRBJ1-6, the CDR3 gives the full variable domain: DVKVTQSSRYLVKRTGEKVFLECVQDMDHENMFWYRQDPGLGLRLIYFSYDVKMKEKGDIPEGYSVSREKKERFSLILESASTNQTSMYLCASSFSDTWASPLHFGNGTRLTVT.

The chain is built from TRBV6-5 and TRBJ1-6; 7 bases are shared with TRBD1. Trimming took 2 bases from V and 11 from J; bases not matched to a gene: 9. The CDR3 spans 15 residues. The germline CDR1 and CDR2 sequences are MNHEY and SVGAGI. CDR3 region: CASSYASDRRAPLHF. In DNA, the CDR3 is TGTGCCAGCAGTTACGCCTCGGACAGGCGGGCACCCCTCCACTTT.

V is TRBV7-2 and J is TRBJ2-3; perhaps TRBD2 as D (5 bases). Germline V CDR1 and CDR2: SGHTA, FQGNSA. The V gene lost 5 bases and the J gene lost 3 bases, with 15 bases spanning the gap. The CDR3 has 15 amino acids. The CDR3 spells CASSATWELTDTQYF. CDR3 sequence (DNA): TGTGCCAGCAGCGCTACCTGGGAGTTAACAGATACGCAGTATTTT.

This clone was found a few times. The chain carries TRBV7-3 and TRBJ1-1; 7 bases match TRBD1. Germline V CDR1 and CDR2: SGHTA, FQGTGA. The V gene end was trimmed by 5 bases and the J gene end by 4 bases; junction bases not matched to a gene: 7. This CDR3 region has 14 residues. CDR3 in amino acids: CASSPRQGGTEAFF. Written as DNA, the CDR3 is TGTGCCAGCAGCCCCCGACAGGGCGGCACTGAAGCTTTCTTT.

The CDR3 sequence is CATSDPGTGLSEKLFF. The DNA of the CDR3 is TGTGCCACCAGTGATCCCGGGACAGGGTTGTCTGAAAAACTGTTTTTT. The chain links TRBV24-1 to TRBJ1-4; TRBD1 matches 9 bases. This CDR3 is built from 16 residues. Germline CDR1 and CDR2: KGHDR and SFDVKD. J lost 7 bases, V lost 3 bases, and 8 bases had no gene match.

This chain uses TRBV7-2 with TRBJ2-4; TRBD2 is a possible D gene (5 bases). V was shortened by 2 bases and J by 10 bases, with 9 bases between the two germline ends. Germline values: CDR1 SGHTA, CDR2 FQGNSA. This CDR3 is 12 amino acids long. CDR3 sequence reads: CASSLRGGIQYF. The CDR3 DNA reads TGTGCCAGCAGCTTACGGGGTGGTATTCAGTACTTC.

This clone was observed a single time. The chain uses TRBV5-1 and TRBJ2-6; D is undetermined. Looked up from germline, CDR1 is SGHRS and CDR2 is YFSETQ. The CDR3 length is 13 residues. V was cut by 9 bases and J by 1 base, with 8 bases left in between. This chain's CDR3 is CATCSSGANVLTF. As DNA, the CDR3 is TGCGCCACCTGCAGTTCTGGGGCCAACGTCCTGACTTTC.

This clone has just one count. The CDR3 sequence is CASSLRMESGELFF. Here the CDR3 DNA reads TGTGCCAGCAGCTTACGGATGGAGTCCGGGGAGCTGTTTTTT. The J gene is TRBJ2-2, the V gene TRBV7-3; D ambiguous. Trimming cost V 2 bases and J 6 bases, with 10 bases left between them. The CDR3 totals 14 residues. The germline V gene encodes CDR1 SGHTA and CDR2 FQGTGA.

V and J are TRBV28 and TRBJ1-3, with D uncertain. V was trimmed by 8 bases and J by 4 bases, leaving 18 bases between them. The length of the CDR3 is 15 residues. Germline CDR1 MDHEN, CDR2 SYDVKM. The CDR3: CASCPFHAAGNTIYF. CDR3 DNA: TGTGCCAGCTGCCCGTTCCACGCGGCAGGAAACACCATATATTTT.

The chain carries TRBV28 and TRBJ1-2; D unresolved. The germline V gene has CDR1 MDHEN and CDR2 SYDVKM. V lost 1 base, J lost 2 bases, and 8 bases lay in between. The CDR3 totals 14 residues. In DNA, the CDR3 is TGTGCCAGCAGTTTATTCCAGATAAACTATGGCTACACCTTC. Its protein product is CASSLFQINYGYTF.

This rearrangement joins TRBV3-1 (or the pseudogene TRBV3-2) to TRBJ2-7; perhaps TRBD2 as D (6 bases). V was clipped by 5 bases and J by 5 bases, with 25 bases between them. CDR1 and CDR2 (germline): LGHDT, YNNKEL (reference sequence). This CDR3 has 17 residues. Written as DNA, the CDR3 is TGTGCCAGCAGCAAATCCGATGGGGGGAGGTTCCGGGACGAGCAGTACTTC. It encodes CASSKSDGGRFRDEQYF.

The chain uses TRBV3-1 (or the pseudogene TRBV3-2) and TRBJ2-7; 7 nucleotides align to TRBD2. The CDR3 extends over 16 amino acids. Per the germline V gene, CDR1 is LGHDT and CDR2 is YNNKEL (reference sequence). V was pared by 3 bases and J by 1 base, with 9 bases of the junction left unmatched. CDR3 DNA: TGTGCCAGCAGCCAGGGAGTAGCGGGTTTATCCTACGAGCAGTACTTC. Translation: CASSQGVAGLSYEQYF.

The chain is built from TRBV19 and TRBJ2-7; D is ambiguous. V was trimmed by 1 base and J by 3 bases, leaving 10 bases between them. Germline lookup yields CDR1 LNHDA and CDR2 SQIVND (reference sequence). The CDR3 is made up of 14 amino acids. This chain's CDR3 is CASSIGPGVYEQYF. Here the CDR3 DNA reads TGTGCCAGTAGTATAGGTCCAGGTGTCTACGAGCAGTACTTC.

This chain uses TRBV10-3 with TRBJ1-3; no clear D. This CDR3 region has 12 residues. Germline values: CDR1 ENHRY, CDR2 SYGVKD. V was trimmed by 2 bases and J by 4 bases, leaving 3 bases between them. The CDR3 DNA follows: TGTGCCATCAGTGAGCTGGGAAACACCATATATTTT. It translates to CAISELGNTIYF.

The V and J genes are TRBV6-5 and TRBJ1-5; D remains unclear. The V end was cut by 0 bases, the J end by 0 bases, with 6 bases between. This CDR3 contains 15 residues. Germline V gene lookup returns CDR1 MNHEY and CDR2 SVGAGI. The CDR3 region has the DNA TGTGCCAGCAGTTACTCTCTGTATAGCAATCAGCCCCAGCATTTT. The encoded protein is CASSYSLYSNQPQHF.

The chain uses TRBV9 and TRBJ2-7; 8 bases match TRBD2. The CDR3 spans 14 residues. CDR1 is SGDLS and CDR2 is YYNGEE in the germline V gene. Germline trimming cut 6 bases from V and 0 bases from J; bases unmatched to any gene: 5. The DNA for the CDR3 is TGTGCCAGCAATCGGGGGGGTTACTCCTACGAGCAGTACTTC. Translation: CASNRGGYSYEQYF.

V usage is TRBV5-1 and J usage is TRBJ2-1; 10 bases are shared with TRBD2. This CDR3 contains 15 residues. J lost 7 bases, V lost 1 base, and 5 bases had no gene match. Per the germline V gene, CDR1 is SGHRS and CDR2 is YFSETQ. DNA of the CDR3: TGCGCCAGCAGCTTGTTCGCTAGCGGGAGAAATGAGCAGTTCTTC. As protein: CASSLFASGRNEQFF.

As concerns this clone: At one end the junction does not follow the germline gene, possibly because of a read error. The chain couples TRBV2 to TRBJ1-2; 10 nucleotides line up with TRBD1. The germline V gene encodes CDR1 SNHLY and CDR2 FYNNEI. The CDR3 sequence is 14 residues long. The CDR3 sequence is CASSEDRGHYGYTF. The CDR3 DNA reads as TGTGCCAGCAGCGAAGACAGGGGGCATTATGGCTACACCTTC.

This clone was seen only once. CDR3 sequence (DNA): TGTGCCAGCAGCTTAGCTGAAGGGGCTAGCGGAGGCTACGAGCAGTACTTC. This encodes CASSLAEGASGGYEQYF. The chain employs TRBV7-8 and TRBJ2-7; 7 nucleotides align to TRBD2. The CDR3 contains 17 residues. Germline V gene lookup returns CDR1 SGHVS and CDR2 FQNEAQ. V was clipped by 0 bases and J by 3 bases; unmatched bases: 11.

This clone was counted once. The V call is TRBV29-1, the J call TRBJ1-2; D is uncertain. V lost 6 bases and J lost 0, with 11 bases in between. The germline V gene has CDR1 SQVTM and CDR2 ANQGSEA. The CDR3 has 13 amino acids. Written as DNA, the CDR3 is TGCAGCGTGACCCGGGAAGCTAACTATGGCTACACCTTC. It yields the protein CSVTREANYGYTF.

The chain employs TRBV25-1 and TRBJ1-3, with 8 bases lining up with TRBD1. The germline V gene encodes CDR1 MGHDK and CDR2 SYGVNS. This CDR3 contains 12 residues. Trimming cost V 11 bases and J 4 bases; bases outside gene matches: 4. CDR3 in amino acids: CAGQGAGNTIYF. CDR3 nucleotides: TGTGCCGGACAGGGTGCCGGAAACACCATATATTTT.

The chain employs TRBV15 and TRBJ2-3, with no clear D. This CDR3 contains 16 residues. With 1 base removed from V and 4 bases from J, the gap between germline ends came to 15 bases. Germline V gene sequence: CDR1 LNHNV, CDR2 YYDKDF (reference sequence). The CDR3 region is CATSRARAIRADTQYF. The CDR3, as DNA: TGTGCCACCAGCAGAGCTCGAGCGATCCGGGCAGATACGCAGTATTTT. Full variable domain (outside the CDR3, taken from reference TRBV15 and TRBJ2-3): DAMVIQNPRYQVTQFGKPVTLSCSQTLNHNVMYWYQQKSSQAPKLLFHYYDKDFNNEADTPDNFQSRRPNTSFCFLDIRSPGLGDTAMYLCATSRARAIRADTQYFGPGTRLTVL.

There are many counts of this clone. Here the CDR3 DNA reads TGTGCCAGTAGTATAGATATATCCGACCTGGGACAGGGTTCTGGCTACACCTTC. Residues: CASSIDISDLGQGSGYTF. This chain uses TRBV19 with TRBJ1-2; 9 bases match TRBD1. After removal of 0 bases from V and 7 bases from J, the junction contained 15 bases not matched to a gene. This CDR3 spans 18 amino acids. From germline, CDR1 is LNHDA and CDR2 SQIVND (reference sequence).